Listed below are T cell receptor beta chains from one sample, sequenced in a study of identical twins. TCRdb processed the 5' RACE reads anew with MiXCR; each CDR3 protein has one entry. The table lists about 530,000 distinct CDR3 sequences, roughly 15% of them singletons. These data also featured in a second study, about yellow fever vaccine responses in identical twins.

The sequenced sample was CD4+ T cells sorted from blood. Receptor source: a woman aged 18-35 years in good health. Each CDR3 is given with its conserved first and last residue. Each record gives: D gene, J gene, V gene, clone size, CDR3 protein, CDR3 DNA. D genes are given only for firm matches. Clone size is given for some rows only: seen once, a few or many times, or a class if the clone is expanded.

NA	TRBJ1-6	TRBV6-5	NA	CASSYSGGVIGNSPLHF	TGTGCCAGCAGTTACTCCGGGGGGGTAATAGGAAATTCACCCCTCCACTTT
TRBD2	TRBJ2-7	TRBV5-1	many	CASSYWSSGKSYHEQYF	TGCGCCAGCAGCTACTGGAGTAGCGGGAAATCCTACCACGAGCAGTACTTC
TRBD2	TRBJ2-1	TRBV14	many	CASSRRLAGVGNEQFF	TGTGCCAGCAGCCGAAGACTAGCGGGAGTTGGAAATGAGCAGTTCTTC
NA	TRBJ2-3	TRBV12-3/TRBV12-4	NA	CAIRGGTFTDTQYF	TGTGCCATCAGGGGCGGGACTTTCACAGATACGCAGTATTTT
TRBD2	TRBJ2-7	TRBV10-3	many	CAISEMAGGPYEQYF	TGTGCCATCAGTGAAATGGCGGGAGGGCCCTACGAGCAGTACTTC
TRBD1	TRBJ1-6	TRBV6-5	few	CASSYADRVTSPLHF	TGTGCCAGCAGTTACGCGGACAGGGTTACTTCACCCCTCCACTTT
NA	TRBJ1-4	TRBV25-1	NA	CASSDGGAGEKLFF	TGTGCCAGCAGCGATGGGGGGGCGGGTGAAAAACTGTTTTTT
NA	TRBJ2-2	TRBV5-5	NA	CASSFLDPDTGELFF	TGTGCCAGCAGCTTTCTGGACCCTGACACCGGGGAGCTGTTTTTT
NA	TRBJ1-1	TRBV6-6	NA	CASIQRGLTEAFF	TGTGCCAGCATCCAACGAGGGCTCACTGAAGCTTTCTTT
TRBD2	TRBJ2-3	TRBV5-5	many	CASSWRLAGVADTQYF	TGTGCCAGCAGTTGGAGACTAGCGGGAGTGGCAGATACGCAGTATTTT
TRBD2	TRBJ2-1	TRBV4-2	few	CASSPIERGVKNEQFF	TGTGCCAGCAGCCCCATCGAGCGGGGGGTGAAGAATGAGCAGTTCTTC
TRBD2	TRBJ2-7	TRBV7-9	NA	CASSPGGASGRHEQYF	TGTGCCAGCAGCCCCGGCGGGGCTAGCGGGAGACACGAGCAGTACTTC
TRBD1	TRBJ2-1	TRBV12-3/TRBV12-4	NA	CASSLMGTVSSYNEQFF	TGTGCCAGCAGTTTAATGGGGACAGTGAGCTCCTACAATGAGCAGTTCTTC
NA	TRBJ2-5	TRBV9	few	CASSVVSGAQETQYF	TGTGCCAGCAGCGTAGTTTCAGGGGCCCAAGAGACCCAGTACTTC
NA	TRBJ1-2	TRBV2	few	CASTNGQIYGYTF	TGTGCCAGTACAAACGGACAGATCTATGGCTACACCTTC
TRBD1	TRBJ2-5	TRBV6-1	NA	CASRGPQETQYF	TGTGCAAGCAGGGGGCCGCAAGAGACCCAGTACTTC
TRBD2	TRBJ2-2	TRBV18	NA	CASSPRPAGGSNTGELFF	TGTGCCAGCTCACCGCGGCCAGCGGGGGGTTCGAACACCGGGGAGCTGTTTTTT
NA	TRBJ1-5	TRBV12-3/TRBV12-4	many	CASRQGNQPQHF	TGTGCCAGCAGGCAGGGCAATCAGCCCCAGCATTTT
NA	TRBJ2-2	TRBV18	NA	CASSPRQAHTGELFF	TGTGCCAGCTCACCACGGCAGGCCCACACCGGGGAGCTGTTTTTT
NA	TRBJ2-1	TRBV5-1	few	CASSLAGLAIHEQFF	TGCGCCAGCAGCTTGGCCGGTCTAGCGATTCATGAGCAGTTCTTC
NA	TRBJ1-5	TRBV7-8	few	CASSMFWGFNQPQHF	TGTGCCAGCAGCATGTTCTGGGGGTTCAATCAGCCCCAGCATTTT
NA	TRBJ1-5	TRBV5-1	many	CASSPAGSLNQPQHF	TGCGCCAGCAGCCCAGCGGGCAGCTTAAATCAGCCCCAGCATTTT
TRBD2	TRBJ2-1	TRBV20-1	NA	CSASASGAVQFF	TGCAGTGCTAGTGCCAGCGGGGCGGTTCAGTTCTTC
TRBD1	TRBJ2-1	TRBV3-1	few	CASSQDAGQGYNEQFF	TGTGCCAGCAGCCAAGATGCGGGACAGGGGTACAATGAGCAGTTCTTC
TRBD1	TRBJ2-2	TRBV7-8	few	CASSRQGAGGELFF	TGTGCCAGCAGCAGACAGGGGGCTGGCGGGGAGCTGTTTTTT
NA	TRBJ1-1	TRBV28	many	CASSLLLTDLNTEAFF	TGTGCCAGCAGTTTACTCTTGACGGATCTGAACACTGAAGCTTTCTTT
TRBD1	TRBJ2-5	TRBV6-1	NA	CASRPDPGQGWLETQYF	TGTGCCAGCAGACCCGATCCGGGACAGGGATGGCTGGAGACCCAGTACTTC
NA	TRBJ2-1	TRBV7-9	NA	CASSLQGRDNEQFF	TGTGCCAGCAGCTTACAGGGCAGGGACAATGAGCAGTTCTTC
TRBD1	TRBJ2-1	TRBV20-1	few	CSANPTGAYYNEQFF	TGCAGTGCAAACCCGACAGGGGCCTACTACAATGAGCAGTTCTTC
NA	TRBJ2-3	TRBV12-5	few	CASGLRNPLGTNSQYF	TGTGCTAGTGGTTTGCGTAACCCCCTTGGCACCAATTCGCAGTATTTT
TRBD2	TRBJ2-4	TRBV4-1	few	CASSPGLAVGIQYF	TGCGCCAGCAGCCCGGGACTAGCTGTGGGCATTCAGTACTTC
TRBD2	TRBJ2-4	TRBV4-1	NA	CASSRAELAGGLLAKNIQYF	TGCGCCAGCAGCCGGGCTGAGCTAGCGGGAGGATTACTAGCCAAAAACATTCAGTACTTC
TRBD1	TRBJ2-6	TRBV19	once	CASSIGQGEAGANVLTF	TGTGCCAGTAGCATAGGACAGGGGGAAGCTGGGGCCAACGTCCTGACTTTC
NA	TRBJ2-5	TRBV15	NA	CATSRKGTQRGFGPGTQYF	TGTGCCACCAGCCGCAAAGGGACCCAAAGGGGATTTGGCCCGGGGACCCAGTACTTC
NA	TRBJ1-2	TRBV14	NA	CASSQQDLKSRGYTF	TGTGCCAGCAGCCAACAAGACCTTAAAAGTCGTGGCTACACCTTC
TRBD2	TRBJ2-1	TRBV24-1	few	CATGTSGAYNEQFF	TGTGCCACCGGGACTAGCGGGGCCTACAATGAGCAGTTCTTC
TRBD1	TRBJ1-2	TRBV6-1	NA	CASSGGQGDGYTF	TGTGCCAGCAGTGGGGGACAGGGTGATGGCTACACCTTC
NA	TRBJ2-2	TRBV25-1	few	CASSELRLGFDTGELFF	TGTGCCAGCAGTGAATTGCGTCTTGGGTTCGACACCGGGGAGCTGTTTTTT
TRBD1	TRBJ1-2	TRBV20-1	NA	CSVTRDSNNYGYTF	TGCAGTGTTACCCGGGACAGCAATAACTATGGCTACACCTTC
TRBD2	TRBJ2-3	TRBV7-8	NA	CASSFQLRGVGDTQYF	TGTGCCAGCAGCTTCCAGTTGCGGGGGGTGGGAGATACGCAGTATTTT
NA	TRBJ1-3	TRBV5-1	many	CASSVAGDLGNTIYF	TGCGCCAGCTCTGTGGCGGGGGATCTTGGAAACACCATATATTTT
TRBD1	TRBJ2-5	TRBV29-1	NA	CSVDKGAQETQYF	TGCAGCGTTGACAAGGGGGCCCAAGAGACCCAGTACTTC
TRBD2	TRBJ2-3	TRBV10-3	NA	CATGREADTQYF	TGTGCCACAGGACGGGAGGCAGATACGCAGTATTTT
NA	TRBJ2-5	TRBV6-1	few	CASSRQPNQETQYF	TGTGCCAGCAGCCGGCAGCCGAACCAAGAGACCCAGTACTTC
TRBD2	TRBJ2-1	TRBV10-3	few	CAISRTRYNEQFF	TGTGCCATCAGCCGGACTAGATACAATGAGCAGTTCTTC
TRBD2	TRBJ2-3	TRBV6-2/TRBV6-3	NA	CASSYSLPGASGRSTDTQYF	TGTGCCAGCAGTTACTCGCTCCCCGGGGCTAGCGGGAGGAGCACAGATACGCAGTATTTT
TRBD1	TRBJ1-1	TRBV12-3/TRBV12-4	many	CASSISQGAGTEAFF	TGTGCCAGCAGCATTAGTCAGGGGGCGGGCACTGAAGCTTTCTTT
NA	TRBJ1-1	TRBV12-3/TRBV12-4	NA	CASSPREANTEAFF	TGTGCCAGCAGCCCCCGGGAAGCGAACACTGAAGCTTTCTTT
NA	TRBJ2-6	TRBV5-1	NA	CASSLGQPSGANVLTF	TGCGCCAGCAGCCTTGGTCAGCCCTCTGGGGCCAACGTCCTGACTTTC
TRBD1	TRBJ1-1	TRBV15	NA	CATSRDRGTEAFF	TGTGCCACCAGCCGGGACAGAGGCACTGAAGCTTTCTTT
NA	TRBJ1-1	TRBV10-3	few	CAISVGANTEAFF	TGTGCCATCAGTGTCGGGGCTAACACTGAAGCTTTCTTT
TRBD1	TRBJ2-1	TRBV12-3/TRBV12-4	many	CASSLAPPGQDSKFF	TGTGCCAGCAGTTTAGCTCCCCCGGGACAGGATTCCAAGTTCTTC
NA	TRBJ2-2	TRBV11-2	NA	CASIFRRAGTTNTGELFF	TGTGCCAGCATCTTCAGAAGGGCCGGGACAACGAACACCGGGGAGCTGTTTTTT
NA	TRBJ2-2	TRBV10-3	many	CAIRLDRTNTGELFF	TGTGCCATCAGGTTAGACCGTACCAACACCGGGGAGCTGTTTTTT
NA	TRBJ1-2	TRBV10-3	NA	CAIRPDTGTNYGYTF	TGTGCCATCAGGCCCGATACAGGAACAAACTATGGCTACACCTTC
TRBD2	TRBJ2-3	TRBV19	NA	CASSIASGRTDTQYF	TGTGCCAGTAGTATTGCTAGCGGTCGCACAGATACGCAGTATTTT
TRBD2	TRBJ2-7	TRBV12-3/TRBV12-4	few	CASSIGTSGLDEQYF	TGTGCCAGCAGTATCGGGACTAGCGGACTCGACGAGCAGTACTTC